The next 3 T cell receptor beta chains were all read from a single sample in a study of blood T cell repertoires in COVID-19. Profiled with immunoSEQ multiplex PCR; TCRdb holds only in-frame clones, not every one. The sample has 60,000 to 90,000 clones; roughly 70% are singletons. The source material was peripheral blood. All receptors derive from a man between 60 and 75 years old with acute or convalescent COVID-19.

This clone has just a few counts. The CDR3 region is CASSDGSFNEQFF. The CDR3 DNA reads as TGCGCCAGCAGCGACGGGAGTTTCAATGAGCAGTTCTTC. The chain combines TRBV5-1 with TRBJ2-1; D is perhaps TRBD2 (6 bases). Trimming cost V 4 bases and J 6 bases, with 11 bases left between them. Germline-derived CDR1 and CDR2 are SGHRS and YFSETQ. This CDR3 has 13 residues.

This chain uses TRBV20-1 with TRBJ1-1; D unresolved. CDR1 is DFQATT and CDR2 is SNEGSKA in the germline V gene (reference sequence). V was shortened by 0 bases and J by 6 bases, with 5 bases between the two germline ends. The CDR3 consists of 11 residues. CDR3 nucleotide sequence: TGCAGTGCTAGAGATGGGCCTGAAGCTTTCTTT. Translated, it gives CSARDGPEAFF.

This clone has a single count. The chain is built from TRBV27 and TRBJ2-4; D not resolved. This CDR3 comprises 13 residues. The V end lost 3 bases, the J end lost 5 bases, and 8 bases lay between the germline ends. The V gene's germline CDR1 is MNHEY and CDR2 SMNVEV (reference sequence). CDR3 DNA sequence: TGTGCCAGCAGTTTGAGAGGCCAAAACATTCAGTACTTC. The encoded protein is CASSLRGQNIQYF.